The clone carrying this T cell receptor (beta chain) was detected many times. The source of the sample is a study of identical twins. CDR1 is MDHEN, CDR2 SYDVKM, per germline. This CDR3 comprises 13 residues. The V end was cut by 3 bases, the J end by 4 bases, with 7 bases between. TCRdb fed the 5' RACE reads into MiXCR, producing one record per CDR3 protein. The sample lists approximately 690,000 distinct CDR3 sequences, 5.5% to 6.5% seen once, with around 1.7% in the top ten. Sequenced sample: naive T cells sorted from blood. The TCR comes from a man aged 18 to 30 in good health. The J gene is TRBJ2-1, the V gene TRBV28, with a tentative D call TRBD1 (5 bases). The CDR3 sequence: CASSLRQYNEQFF. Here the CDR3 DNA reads TGTGCCAGCAGTTTGAGACAGTACAATGAGCAGTTCTTC.